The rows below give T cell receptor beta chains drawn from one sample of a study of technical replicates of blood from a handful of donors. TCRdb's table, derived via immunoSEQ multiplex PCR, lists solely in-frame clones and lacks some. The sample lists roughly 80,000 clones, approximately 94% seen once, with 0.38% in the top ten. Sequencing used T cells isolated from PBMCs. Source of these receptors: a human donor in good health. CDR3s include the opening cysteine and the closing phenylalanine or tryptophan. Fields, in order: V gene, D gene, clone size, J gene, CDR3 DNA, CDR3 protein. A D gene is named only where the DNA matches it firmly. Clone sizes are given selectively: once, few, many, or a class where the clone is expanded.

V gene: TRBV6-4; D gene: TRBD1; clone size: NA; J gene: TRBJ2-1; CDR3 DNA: TGTGCCAGCAGCCGGGACAGGGACGCCAATGAGCAGTTCTTC; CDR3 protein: CASSRDRDANEQFF
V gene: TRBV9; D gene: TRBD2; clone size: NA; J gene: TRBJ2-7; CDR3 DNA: TGTGCCAGCAGCGAAGGACTAGCGCAGTCCTACGAGCAGTACTTC; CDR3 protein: CASSEGLAQSYEQYF
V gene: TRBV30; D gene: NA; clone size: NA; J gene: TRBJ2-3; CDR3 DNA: TGTGCCTGGAGTCTAGGGGACTTAGGCACAGATACGCAGTATTTT; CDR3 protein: CAWSLGDLGTDTQYF
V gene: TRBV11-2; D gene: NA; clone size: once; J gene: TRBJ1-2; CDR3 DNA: TGTGCCAGCAGCCCAGGGTTATCTACTAATGGCTACACCTTC; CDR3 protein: CASSPGLSTNGYTF
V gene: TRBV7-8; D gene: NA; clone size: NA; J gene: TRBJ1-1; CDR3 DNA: TGTGCCAGCAGCCCCAGAAACACTGAAGCTTTCTTT; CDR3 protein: CASSPRNTEAFF
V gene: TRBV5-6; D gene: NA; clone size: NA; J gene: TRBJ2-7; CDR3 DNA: TGTGCCAGCAGCAACTTGTTCCTGGGACTCCACTACGAGCAGTACTTC; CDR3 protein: CASSNLFLGLHYEQYF
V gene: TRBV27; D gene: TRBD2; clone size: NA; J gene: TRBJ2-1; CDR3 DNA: TGTGCCAGCAGTTTATCTTTAGGACTAGCCGCTAATGAGCAGTTCTTC; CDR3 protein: CASSLSLGLAANEQFF
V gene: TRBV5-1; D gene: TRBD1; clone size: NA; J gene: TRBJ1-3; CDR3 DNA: TGCGCCAGCAGCTGGGACAGTCTGGCTGGAAACACCATATATTTT; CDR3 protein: CASSWDSLAGNTIYF
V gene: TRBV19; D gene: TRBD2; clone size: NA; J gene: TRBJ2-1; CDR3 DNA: TGTGCCAGTACGGGGACTAGCGGGAGACCCAATGAGCAGTTCTTC; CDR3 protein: CASTGTSGRPNEQFF
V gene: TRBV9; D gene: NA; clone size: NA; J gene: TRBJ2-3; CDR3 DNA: TGTGCCAGCAGCGCCACTCAGGGGTGGGCAGATACGCAGTATTTT; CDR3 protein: CASSATQGWADTQYF
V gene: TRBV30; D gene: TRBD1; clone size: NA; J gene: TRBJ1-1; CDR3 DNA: TGTGCCTGGCGGGGGACAGGCCATATTGAAGCTTTCTTT; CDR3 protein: CAWRGTGHIEAFF
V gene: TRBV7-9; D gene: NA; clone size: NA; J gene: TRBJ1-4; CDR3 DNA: TGTGCCACCCAGGTGGCTAATGAAAAACTGTTTTTT; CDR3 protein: CATQVANEKLFF
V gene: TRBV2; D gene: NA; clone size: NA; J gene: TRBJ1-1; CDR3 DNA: TGTGCCAGCATAGTTCGTACTGAAGCTTTCTTT; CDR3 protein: CASIVRTEAFF
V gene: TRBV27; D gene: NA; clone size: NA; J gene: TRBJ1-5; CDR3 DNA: TGTGCCAGCAGCCCAAATTTCGACAGGTACAATAACAATCAGCCCCAGCATTTT; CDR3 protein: CASSPNFDRYNNNQPQHF
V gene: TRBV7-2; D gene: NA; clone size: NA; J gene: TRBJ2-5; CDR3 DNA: TGTGCCAGCAGCTTAGTGGCGGGTGAACAAGAGACCCAGTACTTC; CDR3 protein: CASSLVAGEQETQYF
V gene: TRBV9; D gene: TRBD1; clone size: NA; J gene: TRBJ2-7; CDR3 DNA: TGTGCCAGCAGCGCCGGACAGGACTACGAGCAGTACTTC; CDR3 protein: CASSAGQDYEQYF
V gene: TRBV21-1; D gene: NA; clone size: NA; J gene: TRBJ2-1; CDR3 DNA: TGTGCCAGCTACACAGGGGGAGGGAGGGGTTCCTACAATGAGCAGTTCTTC; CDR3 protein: CASYTGGGRGSYNEQFF
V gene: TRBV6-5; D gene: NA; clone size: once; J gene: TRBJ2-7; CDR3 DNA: TGTGCCAGCAGTTACTCACAGGTCCACGAGCAGTACTTC; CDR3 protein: CASSYSQVHEQYF
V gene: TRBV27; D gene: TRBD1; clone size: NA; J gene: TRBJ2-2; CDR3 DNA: TGTGCCAGCAAACGCGGGACAGGGCCCCCCGGGGAGCTGTTTTTT; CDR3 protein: CASKRGTGPPGELFF
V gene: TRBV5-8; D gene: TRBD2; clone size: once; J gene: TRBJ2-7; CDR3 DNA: TGTGCCAGCAGCCACGGGACTAGCGGGAGGTTATACGAGCAGTACTTC; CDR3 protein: CASSHGTSGRLYEQYF
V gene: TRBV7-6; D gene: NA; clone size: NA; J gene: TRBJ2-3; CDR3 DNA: TGTGCCAGCAGTCCCAGGGGACCTAGCACAGATACGCAGTATTTT; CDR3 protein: CASSPRGPSTDTQYF
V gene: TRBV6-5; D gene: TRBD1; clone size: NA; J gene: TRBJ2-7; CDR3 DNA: TGTGCCAGCAGTGCCGGGACAGTATTCTACGAGCAGTACTTC; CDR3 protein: CASSAGTVFYEQYF
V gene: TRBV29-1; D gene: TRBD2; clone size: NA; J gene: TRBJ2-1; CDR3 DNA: TGCAGCGTTTATAATGCCGGGACTAGCGGATACAATGAGCAGTTCTTC; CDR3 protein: CSVYNAGTSGYNEQFF
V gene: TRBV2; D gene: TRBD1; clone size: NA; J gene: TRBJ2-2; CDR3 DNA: TGTGCCAGCAGTGGGTTTGGGACAGGGAGGACCGGGGAGCTGTTTTTT; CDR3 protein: CASSGFGTGRTGELFF
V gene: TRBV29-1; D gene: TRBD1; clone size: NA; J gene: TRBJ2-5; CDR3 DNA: TGCAGCGTTGAGAGGGACAGACTCCAAGAGACCCAGTACTTC; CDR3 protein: CSVERDRLQETQYF
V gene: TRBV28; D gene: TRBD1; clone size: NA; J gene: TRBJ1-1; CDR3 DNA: TGTGCCAGCAGACCTCAGACAGGGTGGACTGAAGCTTTCTTT; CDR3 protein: CASRPQTGWTEAFF
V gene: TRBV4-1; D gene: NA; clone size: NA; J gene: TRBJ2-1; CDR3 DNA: TGCGCCAGCAGCCAGGGGAGGGGGTATGAGCAGTTCTTC; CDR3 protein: CASSQGRGYEQFF
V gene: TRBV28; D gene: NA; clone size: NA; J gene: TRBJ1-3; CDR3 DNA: TGTGCCAGCAGTTATACGGGATTGGGTGGAAACACCATATATTTT; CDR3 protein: CASSYTGLGGNTIYF
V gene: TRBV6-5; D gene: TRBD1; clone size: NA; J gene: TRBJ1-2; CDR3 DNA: TGTGCCAGCAGTTACTCGGGACAGGGTAACTATGGCTACACCTTC; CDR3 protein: CASSYSGQGNYGYTF
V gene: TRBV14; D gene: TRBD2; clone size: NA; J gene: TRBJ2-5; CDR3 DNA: TGTGCCAGCAGCCAATCCACTAGCGGAGAAGAGACCCAGTACTTC; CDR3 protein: CASSQSTSGEETQYF
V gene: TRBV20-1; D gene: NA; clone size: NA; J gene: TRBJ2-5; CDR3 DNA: TGCAGCACCGCGATCTTCGAGACCCAGTACTTC; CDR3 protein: CSTAIFETQYF
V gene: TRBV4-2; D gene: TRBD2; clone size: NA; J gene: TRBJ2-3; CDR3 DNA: TGTGCCAGCAGCCAAGTTCCTAGCGGGACCGGTGATACGCAGTATTTT; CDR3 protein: CASSQVPSGTGDTQYF
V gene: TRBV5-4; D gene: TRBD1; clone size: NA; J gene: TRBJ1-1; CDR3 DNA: TGTGCCAGCAGCCGCGGCGGCGCAGGGGGTAGTCTTGCTGAAGCTTTCTTT; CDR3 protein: CASSRGGAGGSLAEAFF
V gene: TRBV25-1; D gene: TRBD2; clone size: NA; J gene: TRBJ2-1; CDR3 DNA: TGTGCCAGCAGCCGGAGTTTCACTAGCGGCCGATACAATGAGCAGTTCTTC; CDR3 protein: CASSRSFTSGRYNEQFF
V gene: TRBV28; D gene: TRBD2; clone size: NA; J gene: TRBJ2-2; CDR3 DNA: TGTGCCAGCAGTTTGAGCGGGAGGGGAATCACCGGGGAGCTGTTTTTT; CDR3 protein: CASSLSGRGITGELFF
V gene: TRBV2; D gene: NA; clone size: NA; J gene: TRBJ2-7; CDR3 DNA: TGTGCCAGCAGTGTGACAGCCTCCTACGAGCAGTACTTC; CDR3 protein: CASSVTASYEQYF
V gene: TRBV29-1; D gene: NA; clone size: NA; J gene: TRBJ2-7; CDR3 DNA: TGCAGCGTCCGACTAGACTACGAGCAGTACTTC; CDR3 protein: CSVRLDYEQYF
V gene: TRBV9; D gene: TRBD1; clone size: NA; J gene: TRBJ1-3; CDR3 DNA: TGTGCCAGCAGCGATGGGACAGGCTCTGGAAACACCATATATTTT; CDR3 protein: CASSDGTGSGNTIYF